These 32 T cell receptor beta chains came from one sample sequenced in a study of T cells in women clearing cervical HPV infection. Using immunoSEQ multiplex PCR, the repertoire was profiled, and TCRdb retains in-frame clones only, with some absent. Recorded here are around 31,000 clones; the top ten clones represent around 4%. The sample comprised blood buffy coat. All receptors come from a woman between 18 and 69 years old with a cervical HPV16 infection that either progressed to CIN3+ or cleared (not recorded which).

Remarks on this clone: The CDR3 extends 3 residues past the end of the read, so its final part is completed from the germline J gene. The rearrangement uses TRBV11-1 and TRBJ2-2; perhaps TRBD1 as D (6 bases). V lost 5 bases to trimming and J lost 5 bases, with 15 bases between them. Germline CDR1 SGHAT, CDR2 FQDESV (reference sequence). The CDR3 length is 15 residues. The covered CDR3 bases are TGTGCCAGCAGCCCAGACCCAACAGGGACCGGGGAG. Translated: CASSPDPTGTGE. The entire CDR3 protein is CASSPDPTGTGELFF.

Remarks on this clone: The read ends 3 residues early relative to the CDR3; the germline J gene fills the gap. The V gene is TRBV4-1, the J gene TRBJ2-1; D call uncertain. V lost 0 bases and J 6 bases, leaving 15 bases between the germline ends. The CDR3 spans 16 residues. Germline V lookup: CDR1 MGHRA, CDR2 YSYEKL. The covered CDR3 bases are TGCGCCAGCAGCCAAGAGCCCCACGGTTTAGCCAATGAG. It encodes CASSQEPHGLANE. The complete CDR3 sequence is CASSQEPHGLANEQFF.

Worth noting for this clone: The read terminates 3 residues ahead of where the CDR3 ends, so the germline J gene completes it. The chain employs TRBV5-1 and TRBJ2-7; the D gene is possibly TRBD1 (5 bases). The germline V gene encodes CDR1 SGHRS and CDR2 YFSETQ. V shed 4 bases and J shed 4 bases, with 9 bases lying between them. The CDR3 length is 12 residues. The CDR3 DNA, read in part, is TGCGCCAGCAGCCAGGACACTTACGAG. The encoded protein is CASSQDTYE. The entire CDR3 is CASSQDTYEQYF.

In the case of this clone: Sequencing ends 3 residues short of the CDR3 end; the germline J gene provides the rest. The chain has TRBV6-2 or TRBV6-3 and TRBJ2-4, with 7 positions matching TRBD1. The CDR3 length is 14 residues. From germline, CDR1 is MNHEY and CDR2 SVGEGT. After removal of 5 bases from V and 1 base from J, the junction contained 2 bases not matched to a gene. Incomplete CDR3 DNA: TGTGCCAGCAGTGTGACAGGGGCCAAAAACATT. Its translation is CASSVTGAKNI. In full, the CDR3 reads CASSVTGAKNIQYF.

The CDR3 sequence is CSARQGGDTEAFF. CDR3 DNA (partial): TGCAGTGCTAGGCAGGGGGGAGACACTGAA. The chain couples TRBV20-1 to TRBJ1-1; 7 bases line up with TRBD1. The read halts 3 residues ahead of the CDR3 end, with the missing end drawn from the germline J gene. The CDR3 loop spans 13 amino acids. V gave up 3 bases and J gave up 3 bases; unmatched junction bases: 4. The V gene's germline CDR1 is DFQATT and CDR2 SNEGSKA (reference sequence).

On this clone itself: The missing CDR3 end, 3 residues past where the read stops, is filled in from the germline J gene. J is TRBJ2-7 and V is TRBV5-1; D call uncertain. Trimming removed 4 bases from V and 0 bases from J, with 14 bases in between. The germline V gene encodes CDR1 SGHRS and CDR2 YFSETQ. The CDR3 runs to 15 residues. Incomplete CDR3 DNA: TGCGCCAGCAGCCTGAGAGGTTCAAGCTCCTACGAG. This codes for CASSLRGSSSYE. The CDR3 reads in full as CASSLRGSSSYEQYF.

The covered CDR3 bases are TGTGCCTGGACTTCCGGGAACTATGGC. This sequence encodes CAWTSGNYG. The complete CDR3 sequence is CAWTSGNYGYTF. V gene TRBV30 combines with J gene TRBJ1-2; D is ambiguous. The read terminates 3 residues ahead of where the CDR3 ends, so the germline J gene completes it. Trimming stripped 4 bases from V and 2 bases from J, with 8 bases between. The CDR3 consists of 12 residues. Germline V gene lookup returns CDR1 GTSNPN and CDR2 SVGIG (reference sequence).

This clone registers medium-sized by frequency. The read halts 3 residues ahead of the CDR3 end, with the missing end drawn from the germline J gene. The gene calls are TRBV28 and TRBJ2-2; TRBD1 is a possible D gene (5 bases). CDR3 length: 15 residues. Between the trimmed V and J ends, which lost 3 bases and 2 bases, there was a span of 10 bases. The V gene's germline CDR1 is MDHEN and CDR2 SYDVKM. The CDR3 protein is CASSLVTENTGELFF. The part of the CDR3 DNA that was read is TGTGCCAGCAGTTTGGTGACAGAAAACACCGGGGAG.

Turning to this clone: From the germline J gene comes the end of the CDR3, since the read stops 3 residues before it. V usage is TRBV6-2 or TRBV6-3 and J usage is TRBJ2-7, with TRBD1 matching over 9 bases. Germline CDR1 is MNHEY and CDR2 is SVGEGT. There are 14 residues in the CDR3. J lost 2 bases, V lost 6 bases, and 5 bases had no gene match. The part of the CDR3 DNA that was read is TGTGCCAGCAGAAATGGACAGGGGACCTACGAG. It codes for CASRNGQGTYE. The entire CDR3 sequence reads CASRNGQGTYEQYF.

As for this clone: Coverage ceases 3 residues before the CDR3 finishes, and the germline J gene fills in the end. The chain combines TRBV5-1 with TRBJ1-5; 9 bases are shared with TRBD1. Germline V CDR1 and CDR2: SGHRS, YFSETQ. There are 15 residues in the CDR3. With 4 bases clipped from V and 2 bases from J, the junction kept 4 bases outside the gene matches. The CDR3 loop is CASSPTGGGNQPQHF. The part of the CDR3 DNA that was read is TGCGCCAGCAGCCCAACAGGGGGCGGCAATCAGCCC. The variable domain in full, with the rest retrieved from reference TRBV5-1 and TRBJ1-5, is KAGVTQTPRYLIKTRGQQVTLSCSPISGHRSVSWYQQTPGQGLQFLFEYFSETQRNKGNFPGRFSGRQFSNSRSEMNVSTLELGDSALYLCASSPTGGGNQPQHFGDGTRLSIL.

The CDR3 DNA, read in part, is TGTGCCAGCAGTTTAATGGCGGGCACTGAA. The encoded protein is CASSLMAGTE. The CDR3 in full is CASSLMAGTEAFF. V usage is TRBV12-3 or TRBV12-4 and J usage is TRBJ1-1; D is unresolved. The sequenced fragment ends 3 residues before the CDR3 boundary, so the rest is inferred from the germline J gene. V lost 2 bases to trimming and J lost 4 bases, with 8 bases between them. This CDR3 contains 13 residues.

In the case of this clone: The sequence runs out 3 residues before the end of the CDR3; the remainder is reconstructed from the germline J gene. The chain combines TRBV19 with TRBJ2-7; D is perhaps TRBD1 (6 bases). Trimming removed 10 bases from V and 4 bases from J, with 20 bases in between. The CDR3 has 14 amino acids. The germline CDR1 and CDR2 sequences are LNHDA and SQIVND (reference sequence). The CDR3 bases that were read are TGTGCCACCAAAACCGGGACACTGAATTACGAG. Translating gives CATKTGTLNYE. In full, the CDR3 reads CATKTGTLNYEQYF.

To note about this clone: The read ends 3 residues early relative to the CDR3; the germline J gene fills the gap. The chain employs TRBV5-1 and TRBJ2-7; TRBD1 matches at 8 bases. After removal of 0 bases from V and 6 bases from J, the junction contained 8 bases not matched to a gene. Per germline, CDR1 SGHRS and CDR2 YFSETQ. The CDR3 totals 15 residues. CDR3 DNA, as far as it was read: TGCGCCAGCAGCTTGGACCCAGGGGGCCACGGCGAG. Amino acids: CASSLDPGGHGE. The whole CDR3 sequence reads CASSLDPGGHGEQYF.

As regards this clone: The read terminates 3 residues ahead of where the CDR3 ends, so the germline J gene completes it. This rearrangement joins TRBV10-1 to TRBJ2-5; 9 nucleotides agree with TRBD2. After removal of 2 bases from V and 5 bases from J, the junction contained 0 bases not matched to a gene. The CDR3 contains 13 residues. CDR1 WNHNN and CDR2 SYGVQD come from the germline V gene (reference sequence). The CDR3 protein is CASSETSGETQYF. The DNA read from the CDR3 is TGCGCCAGCAGTGAGACTAGCGGGGAGACC.

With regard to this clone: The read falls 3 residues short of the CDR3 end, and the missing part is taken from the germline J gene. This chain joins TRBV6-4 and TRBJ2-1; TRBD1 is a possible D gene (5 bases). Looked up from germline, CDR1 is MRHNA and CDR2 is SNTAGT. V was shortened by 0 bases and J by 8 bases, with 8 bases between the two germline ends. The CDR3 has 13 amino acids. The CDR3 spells CASSDSTVDEQFF. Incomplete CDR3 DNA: TGTGCCAGCAGTGACTCGACAGTTGATGAG.

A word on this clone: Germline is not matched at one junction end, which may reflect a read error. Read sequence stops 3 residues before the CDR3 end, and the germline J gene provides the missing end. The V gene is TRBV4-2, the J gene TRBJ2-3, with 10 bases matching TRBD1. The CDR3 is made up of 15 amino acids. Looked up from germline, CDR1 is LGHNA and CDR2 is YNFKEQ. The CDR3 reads CASSPTGGEIDTQYF. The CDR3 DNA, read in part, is TGCGCCAGCAGCCCGACAGGGGGCGAAATAGATACG.

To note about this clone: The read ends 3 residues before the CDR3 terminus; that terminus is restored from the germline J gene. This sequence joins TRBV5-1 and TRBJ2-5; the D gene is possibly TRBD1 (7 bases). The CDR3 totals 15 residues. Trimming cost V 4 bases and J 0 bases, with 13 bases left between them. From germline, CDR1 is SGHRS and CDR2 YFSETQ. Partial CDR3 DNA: TGCGCCAGCAGCCCCAGGGGGGACAACCAAGAGACC. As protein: CASSPRGDNQET. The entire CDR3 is CASSPRGDNQETQYF.

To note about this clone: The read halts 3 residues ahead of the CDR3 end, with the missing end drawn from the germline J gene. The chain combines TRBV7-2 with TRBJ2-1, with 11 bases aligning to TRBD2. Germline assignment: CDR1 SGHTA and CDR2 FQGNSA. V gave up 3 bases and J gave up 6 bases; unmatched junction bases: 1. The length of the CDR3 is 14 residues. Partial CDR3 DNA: TGTGCCAGCAGCTTCGGGACTAGCGGCAATGAG. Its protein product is CASSFGTSGNE. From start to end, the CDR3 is CASSFGTSGNEQFF.

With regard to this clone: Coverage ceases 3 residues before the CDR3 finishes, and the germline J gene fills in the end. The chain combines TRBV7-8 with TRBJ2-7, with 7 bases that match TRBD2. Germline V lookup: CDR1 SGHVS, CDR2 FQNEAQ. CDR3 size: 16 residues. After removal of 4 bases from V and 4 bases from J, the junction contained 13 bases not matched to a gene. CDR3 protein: CASSSTLAPGGYEQYF. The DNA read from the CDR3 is TGTGCCAGCAGCTCAACTCTAGCCCCGGGAGGTTACGAG.

The CDR3 spells CASSPGYTGELFF. The sequenced CDR3 bases are TGTGCCAGCAGCCCGGGGTACACCGGGGAG. The rearrangement uses TRBV7-9 and TRBJ2-2; tentative D call: TRBD2 (5 bases). Sequencing ends 3 residues short of the CDR3 end; the germline J gene provides the rest. This CDR3 has 13 amino acids. Trimming shortened V by 5 bases and J by 3 bases, and 7 bases separated the two germline ends. Germline-derived CDR1 and CDR2 are SEHNR and FQNEAQ (reference sequence).

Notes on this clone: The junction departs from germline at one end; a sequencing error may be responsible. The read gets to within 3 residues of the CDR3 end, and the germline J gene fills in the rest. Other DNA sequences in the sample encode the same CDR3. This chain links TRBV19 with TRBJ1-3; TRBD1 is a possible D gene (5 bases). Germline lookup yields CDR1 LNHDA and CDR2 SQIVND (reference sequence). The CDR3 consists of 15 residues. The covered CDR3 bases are TGTGCCAGTAGCCAAATCCAGGGTTCTGGAAACACA. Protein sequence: CASSQIQGSGNT. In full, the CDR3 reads CASSQIQGSGNTIYF.

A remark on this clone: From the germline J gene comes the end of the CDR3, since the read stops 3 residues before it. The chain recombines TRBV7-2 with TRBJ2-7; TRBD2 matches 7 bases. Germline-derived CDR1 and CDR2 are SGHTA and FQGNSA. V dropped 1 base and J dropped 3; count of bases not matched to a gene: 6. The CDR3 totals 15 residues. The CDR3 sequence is CASSLGGGMNYEQYF. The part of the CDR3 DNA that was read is TGTGCCAGCAGCTTAGGGGGGGGAATGAACTACGAG.

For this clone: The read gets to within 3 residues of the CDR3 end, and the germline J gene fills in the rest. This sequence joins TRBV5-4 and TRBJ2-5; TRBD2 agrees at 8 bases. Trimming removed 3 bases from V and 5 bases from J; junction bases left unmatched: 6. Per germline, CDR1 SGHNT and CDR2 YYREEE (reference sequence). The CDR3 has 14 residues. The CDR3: CASSSWTSLETQYF. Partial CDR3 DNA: TGTGCCAGCAGCTCCTGGACTAGCTTGGAGACC.

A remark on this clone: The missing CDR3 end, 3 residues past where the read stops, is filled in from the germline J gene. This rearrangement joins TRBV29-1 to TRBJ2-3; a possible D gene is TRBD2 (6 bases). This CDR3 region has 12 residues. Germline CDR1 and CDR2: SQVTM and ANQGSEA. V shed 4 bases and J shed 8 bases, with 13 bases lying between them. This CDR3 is CSVASPRGTQYF. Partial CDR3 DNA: TGCAGCGTTGCAAGCCCGCGGGGTACG.

CDR3 protein: CASSSPAGSETQYF. The covered CDR3 bases are TGTGCCAGCAGCTCCCCTGCAGGTTCCGAGACC. J is TRBJ2-5 and V is TRBV5-6; D uncertain. The CDR3 end lies 3 residues beyond the end of the read and is filled in from the germline J gene. The CDR3 is made up of 14 amino acids. Germline V gene lookup returns CDR1 SGHDT and CDR2 YYEEEE. Trimming took off 3 bases at V and 5 bases at J, with 14 bases between the two ends.

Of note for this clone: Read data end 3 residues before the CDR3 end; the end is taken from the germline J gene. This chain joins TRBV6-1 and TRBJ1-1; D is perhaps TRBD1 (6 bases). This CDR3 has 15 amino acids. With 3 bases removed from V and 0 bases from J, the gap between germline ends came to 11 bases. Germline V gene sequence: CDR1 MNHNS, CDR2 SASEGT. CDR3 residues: CASSDTGRLNTEAFF. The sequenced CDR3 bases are TGTGCCAGCAGTGACACAGGGCGCTTGAACACTGAA.

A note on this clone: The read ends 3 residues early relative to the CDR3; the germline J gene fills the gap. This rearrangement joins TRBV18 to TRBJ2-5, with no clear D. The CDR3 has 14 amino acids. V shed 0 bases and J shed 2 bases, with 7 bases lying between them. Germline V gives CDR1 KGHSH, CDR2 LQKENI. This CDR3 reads CASSPPNMQETQYF. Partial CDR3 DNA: TGTGCCAGCTCACCACCTAACATGCAAGAGACC. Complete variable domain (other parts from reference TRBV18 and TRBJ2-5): NAGVMQNPRHLVRRRGQEARLRCSPMKGHSHVYWYRQLPEEGLKFMVYLQKENIIDESGMPKERFSAEFPKEGPSILRIQQVVRGDSAAYFCASSPPNMQETQYFGPGTRLLVL.

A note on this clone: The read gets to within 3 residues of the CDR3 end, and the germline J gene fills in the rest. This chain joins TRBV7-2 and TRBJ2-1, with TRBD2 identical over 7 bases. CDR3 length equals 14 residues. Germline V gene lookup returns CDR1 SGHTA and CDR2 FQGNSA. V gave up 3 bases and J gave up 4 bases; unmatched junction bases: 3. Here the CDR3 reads CASSLSGNYNEQFF. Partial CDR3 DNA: TGTGCCAGCAGCTTGAGCGGGAATTACAATGAG.

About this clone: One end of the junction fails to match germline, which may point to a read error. Partial CDR3 DNA: TGCAGTGCGAGAGGACGGGTACCCTACGAG. Its protein product is CSARGRVPYE. In full, the CDR3 reads CSARGRVPYEQYF. The chain couples TRBV20-1 to TRBJ2-7, with D uncertain. The read halts 3 residues ahead of the CDR3 end, with the missing end drawn from the germline J gene. Germline CDR1 reads DFQATT; CDR2 reads SNEGSKA (reference sequence). This CDR3 is 13 amino acids long.

The covered CDR3 bases are TGTGCCAGCCGAAAGAGGCAAGACACCGGGGAG. Protein sequence: CASRKRQDTGE. The entire CDR3 is CASRKRQDTGELFF. This chain links TRBV4-2 with TRBJ2-2; unclear D gene. The CDR3 end is not reached by the read, which stops 3 residues before it; the germline J gene fills it in. The CDR3 extends over 14 amino acids. In germline, CDR1 is LGHNA, CDR2 YNFKEQ. V shed 8 bases and J shed 3 bases, with 13 bases lying between them.

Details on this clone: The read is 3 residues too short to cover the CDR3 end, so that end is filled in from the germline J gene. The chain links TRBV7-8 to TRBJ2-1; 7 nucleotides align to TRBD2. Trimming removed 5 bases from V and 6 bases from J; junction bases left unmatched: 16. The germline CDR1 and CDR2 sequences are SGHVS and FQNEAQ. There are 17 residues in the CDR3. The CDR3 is CASSPSGRWTSRNEQFF. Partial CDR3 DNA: TGTGCCAGCAGCCCATCCGGGAGGTGGACTAGTCGCAATGAG.

The part of the CDR3 DNA that was read is TGTGCCAGCAGTTTCTACAGGACGGTTGAAAAA. This sequence encodes CASSFYRTVEK. The full CDR3 is CASSFYRTVEKLFF. This chain joins TRBV6-2 or TRBV6-3 and TRBJ1-4, with a weak D call TRBD1 (5 bases). The read terminates 3 residues ahead of where the CDR3 ends, so the germline J gene completes it. The germline V gene has CDR1 MNHEY and CDR2 SVGEGT. Trimming removed 4 bases from V and 7 bases from J, with 13 bases in between. The CDR3 totals 14 residues.